This T cell receptor beta chain was obtained from a study of shared clonotypes between healthy human individuals. Turning to the study itself: A donor's plate count was three for CD4 naive and three for CD4 memory; CD8 naive had two and CD8 memory one.

Replicate PCRs from sorted subsets contained around 200 ng DNA, which is some 30,000 T cell genomes. Libraries were prepared by immunoSEQ multiplex PCR; TCRdb keeps only in-frame clonotypes and omits some of them. This table has 2 million to 2.5 million clones, approximately 96% appearing once. This clone was found once. Its antigen is not known. Every donor, a Caucasian adult, lived in Nashville, Tennessee. Study-wide findings and caveats: Some clonotypes were shared by all four sorted-subset donors, while others were not shared. The non-shared ones had lower generation probabilities than the shared ones.

Germline lookup yields CDR1 MDHEN and CDR2 SYDVKM. This CDR3 region has 15 residues. Trimming took 3 bases from V and 7 from J, leaving 16 bases between them. The sample taken for sequencing was naive CD4+ T cells sorted from blood. Noted subset: CD45RA+ positively selected. The clonotype was recovered from a man between 18 and 35 years old in good health. The chain has TRBV28 and TRBJ2-1; D gene ambiguous. As DNA, the CDR3 is TGTGCCAGCAGTTTGGGTGCCCCAGGAAGTAATGAGCAGTTCTTC. This encodes CASSLGAPGSNEQFF.